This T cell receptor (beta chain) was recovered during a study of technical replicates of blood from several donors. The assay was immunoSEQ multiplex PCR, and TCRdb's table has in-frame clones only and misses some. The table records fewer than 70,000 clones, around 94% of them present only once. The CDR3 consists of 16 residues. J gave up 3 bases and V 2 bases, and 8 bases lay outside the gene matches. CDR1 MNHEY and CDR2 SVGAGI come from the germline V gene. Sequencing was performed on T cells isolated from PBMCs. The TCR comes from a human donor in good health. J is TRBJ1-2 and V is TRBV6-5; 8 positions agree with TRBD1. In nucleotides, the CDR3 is TGTGCCAGCAGTTACAGGAGACAGGGGCCCTACTATGGCTACACCTTC. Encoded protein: CASSYRRQGPYYGYTF.